Shown below are 22 T cell receptor beta chains from a single sample sequenced in a study of cytomegalovirus exposure and HLA in healthy donors. PCR used 60 Vbeta primers and 13 Jbeta primers. Profiling relied on immunoSEQ multiplex PCR, and the TCRdb table lists in-frame clones only, not all of them. The sample has 35,000 to 45,000 clones; around 58% are singletons. The sequencing sample was made of PBMCs. These receptors came from a man in his fifties or sixties in good health and CMV-seropositive.

There are a few counts of this clone. The V and J genes are TRBV7-9 and TRBJ2-1; TRBD2 matches at 9 bases. The CDR3 has 17 residues. CDR1 and CDR2 from the germline V gene are SEHNR and FQNEAQ (reference sequence). Trimming removed 0 bases from V and 5 bases from J; junction bases left unmatched: 8. As DNA, the CDR3 is TGTGCCAGCAGCTTAGCGCGATCTAGCGGGATTGACAATGAGCAGTTCTTC. This encodes CASSLARSSGIDNEQFF.

The V and J genes are TRBV28 and TRBJ2-3; D possibly corresponds to TRBD2 (5 bases). CDR3 size: 15 residues. Germline lookup yields CDR1 MDHEN and CDR2 SYDVKM. The V gene lost 3 bases and the J gene lost 2 bases, with 12 bases spanning the gap. DNA for the CDR3: TGTGCCAGCAGTTTTCGTCGCGGGTACACAGATACGCAGTATTTT. It specifies CASSFRRGYTDTQYF.

This clone has just a few counts. The chain has TRBV20-1 and TRBJ2-5, with a possible D match to TRBD2 (5 bases). The V end was cut by 5 bases, the J end by 7 bases, with 8 bases between. The CDR3 is 10 amino acids. The germline gives CDR1 DFQATT, CDR2 SNEGSKA (reference sequence). CDR3 sequence (DNA): TGCAGTGCTTTACGGGGGACCCAGTACTTC. It is translated as CSALRGTQYF.

This clone was seen more than once but under ten times. This chain uses TRBV10-3 with TRBJ1-4; D not certain. V was cut by 6 bases and J by 6 bases, with 11 bases left in between. The CDR3 runs to 13 residues. Per the germline V gene, CDR1 is ENHRY and CDR2 is SYGVKD. CDR3 sequence (DNA): TGTGCCATCAGCTCAGGTCAAGATGAAAAACTGTTTTTT. It encodes CAISSGQDEKLFF.

A few counts support this clone. V usage is TRBV5-6 and J usage is TRBJ2-1; TRBD2 matches 9 bases. The J segment lost 8 bases and the V segment lost 2 bases, leaving 11 bases of the junction unmatched. This CDR3 region has 16 residues. Germline V gene sequence: CDR1 SGHDT, CDR2 YYEEEE. In DNA form, the CDR3 reads TGTGCCAGCAGCTTTTTGGCGGGAGGGGTTGGAGATGAGCAGTTCTTC. This sequence encodes CASSFLAGGVGDEQFF.

About this clone: Germline and junction disagree at one end, which may indicate a read error. The chain has TRBV7-2 and TRBJ2-3; a weak D match, TRBD2 (6 bases). Germline loops: CDR1 SGHTA, CDR2 FQGNSA. This CDR3 is built from 14 residues. In DNA form, the CDR3 reads TGTGCCAGCAGTTTAGGATGGGGGGCAGATACGCAGTATTTT. Its translation is CASSLGWGADTQYF. The whole variable domain, filled in from reference TRBV7-2 and TRBJ2-3, reads GAGVSQSPSNKVTEKGKDVELRCDPISGHTALYWYRQSLGQGLEFLIYFQGNSAPDKSGLPSDRFSAERTGGSVSTLTIQRTQQEDSAVYLCASSLGWGADTQYFGPGTRLTVL.

The chain has TRBV7-9 and TRBJ1-4, with 8 nucleotides matching TRBD1. J was trimmed by 5 bases and V by 4 bases; bases with no gene match: 6. The CDR3 consists of 15 residues. CDR1 is SEHNR, CDR2 FQNEAQ, per germline (reference sequence). CDR3 in amino acids: CASSSDRGLNEKLFF. The CDR3 DNA follows: TGTGCCAGCAGCTCCGACAGGGGATTGAATGAAAAACTGTTTTTT.

This clone was observed a single time. The chain links TRBV5-6 to TRBJ1-2; 12 bases match TRBD1. Germline values: CDR1 SGHDT, CDR2 YYEEEE. V gave up 2 bases and J gave up 7 bases; unmatched junction bases: 3. The CDR3 length is 14 residues. CDR3 amino acids: CASSFRDRGLGYTF. Written as DNA, the CDR3 is TGTGCCAGCAGCTTCCGGGACAGGGGGCTTGGCTACACCTTC.

This clone was seen more than once but under ten times. This chain uses TRBV28 with TRBJ1-1; D gene ambiguous. The V end lost 4 bases, the J end lost 1 base, and 13 bases lay between the germline ends. The CDR3 loop spans 15 amino acids. The V gene's germline CDR1 is MDHEN and CDR2 SYDVKM. CDR3: CASSSNRGANTEAFF. In nucleotides, the CDR3 is TGTGCCAGCAGTTCCAATAGAGGTGCGAACACTGAAGCTTTCTTT.

The chain uses TRBV13 and TRBJ2-5, with D possibly matching TRBD1 (7 bases). Trimming cost V 6 bases and J 4 bases, with 18 bases left between them. Germline CDR1 reads PRHDT; CDR2 reads FYEKMQ (reference sequence). There are 15 residues in the CDR3. The CDR3 region has the DNA TGTGCCAGCAGTTCGCAACAGGGGAGGAGAGAGACCCAGTACTTC. As protein: CASSSQQGRRETQYF.

The V call is TRBV10-2, the J call TRBJ1-6, with a weak D call TRBD1 (5 bases). The CDR3 is 13 residues long. The germline gives CDR1 WSHSY, CDR2 SAAADI. The germline V and J ends were trimmed by 0 bases and 12 bases, with 9 bases remaining between them. The CDR3 reads CASSESQGLPLHF. CDR3 nucleotide sequence: TGCGCCAGCAGTGAGTCGCAGGGTCTACCCCTCCACTTT.

V usage is TRBV11-1 and J usage is TRBJ2-3; maybe TRBD2 (6 bases). This CDR3 has 14 residues. Trimming removed 0 bases at V and 5 bases at J, with 9 bases between. Germline CDR1 and CDR2: SGHAT and FQDESV (reference sequence). This CDR3 is CASSLAGGQDTQYF. The CDR3 DNA reads as TGTGCCAGCAGCTTAGCGGGAGGCCAAGATACGCAGTATTTT.

This clone showed up just a few times. The rearrangement links TRBV4-3 to TRBJ1-2, with 8 bases matching TRBD1. The V gene end was trimmed by 2 bases and the J gene end by 0 bases; junction bases not matched to a gene: 5. Germline lookup yields CDR1 LGHNA and CDR2 YSLEER. There are 16 residues in the CDR3. CDR3 sequence reads: CASSQLDRGTNYGYTF. CDR3 coding DNA: TGCGCCAGCAGCCAACTTGACAGGGGAACTAACTATGGCTACACCTTC.

This chain uses TRBV2 with TRBJ1-4; 9 bases match TRBD1. This CDR3 is 18 amino acids long. V shed 1 base, J shed 8 bases, and the junction held 14 bases outside the gene matches. The germline CDR1 and CDR2 sequences are SNHLY and FYNNEI. The CDR3 spells CASSEEAPGTGSEEKLFF. CDR3 sequence (DNA): TGTGCCAGCAGTGAAGAGGCCCCCGGGACAGGGTCCGAGGAAAAACTGTTTTTT.

CDR3: CSAGTDLPYEQYF. The CDR3 DNA follows: TGCAGCGCTGGGACAGACCTACCCTACGAGCAGTACTTC. This sequence joins TRBV29-1 and TRBJ2-5, with 7 bases matching TRBD1. The DNA end favors TRBJ2-7, so the J call may be wrong. Germline V CDR1 and CDR2: SQVTM, ANQGSEA. The CDR3 sequence is 13 residues long.

The CDR3 bases are TGTGCCAGCAGCCCTCGGACAGGCTCCAATGAGCAGTTCTTC. Encoded protein: CASSPRTGSNEQFF. The chain links TRBV7-8 to TRBJ2-1, with 7 bases aligning to TRBD1. Germline CDR1 is SGHVS and CDR2 is FQNEAQ. After removal of 5 bases from V and 6 bases from J, the junction contained 7 bases not matched to a gene. The CDR3 consists of 14 residues.

For this clone: Since a much larger clone is just one base distant, this may be a read error. This chain connects TRBV7-9 to TRBJ2-7; D perhaps matches TRBD2 (5 bases). CDR1 and CDR2 (germline): SEHNR, FQNEAQ (reference sequence). The CDR3 contains 12 residues. The CDR3 DNA reads as TGTTCCAGCACCCCAGGAGGATCCGAGCAGTACTTC. Its protein is CSSTPGGSEQYF.

This sequence joins TRBV2 and TRBJ1-2, with D possibly TRBD1 on 5 matching bases. Germline CDR1 is SNHLY and CDR2 is FYNNEI. The CDR3 is 13 amino acids. With 3 bases removed from V and 5 bases from J, the gap between germline ends came to 10 bases. The CDR3 here is CASSDRDWYGYTF. The CDR3 DNA reads TGTGCCAGCAGTGACAGGGATTGGTATGGCTACACCTTC.

A few counts support this clone. The CDR3 protein is CASSIRQGSTYEQYF. In nucleotides, the CDR3 is TGTGCCAGTAGTATAAGGCAGGGAAGTACGTACGAGCAGTACTTC. V gene TRBV19 combines with J gene TRBJ2-7; D perhaps matches TRBD1 (5 bases). V was clipped by 2 bases and J by 4 bases, with 15 bases between them. The CDR3 consists of 15 residues. Per germline, CDR1 LNHDA and CDR2 SQIVND (reference sequence).

The chain is built from TRBV10-3 and TRBJ2-2; the match to TRBD2 covers 7 bases. The CDR3 is 11 amino acids. Germline V CDR1 and CDR2: ENHRY, SYGVKD. J was trimmed by 6 bases and V by 11 bases; bases with no gene match: 3. The CDR3 sequence: CAAAGAGELFF. Written as DNA, the CDR3 is TGTGCCGCCGCGGGGGCCGGGGAGCTGTTTTTT.

This clone was counted a few times. The rearrangement uses TRBV7-9 and TRBJ2-1; TRBD2 agrees at 11 bases. V gave up 4 bases and J gave up 0 bases; unmatched junction bases: 2. Germline V gives CDR1 SEHNR, CDR2 FQNEAQ (reference sequence). This CDR3 region has 16 residues. Written as DNA, the CDR3 is TGTGCCAGCAGCTCGACTAGCGGGGTCTCCTACAATGAGCAGTTCTTC. Its protein product is CASSSTSGVSYNEQFF.

This clone has just one count. This chain links TRBV30 with TRBJ2-2, with no clear D. The V gene's germline CDR1 is GTSNPN and CDR2 SVGIG (reference sequence). The CDR3 runs to 12 residues. With 5 bases removed from V and 7 bases from J, the gap between germline ends came to 11 bases. CDR3 amino acids: CAWLQAIGELFF. DNA for the CDR3: TGTGCCTGGCTCCAGGCAATCGGGGAGCTGTTTTTT.